This T cell receptor beta chain comes out of a study of shared T cell receptors in the human thymus. Libraries were prepared by immunoSEQ multiplex PCR; TCRdb keeps only in-frame clonotypes and omits some of them. The sample includes hundreds of thousands of clones, around 87% of them seen just once. The CDR3 is made up of 15 amino acids. V shed 4 bases and J 3 bases; nucleotides not matched to a gene: 7. Looked up from germline, CDR1 is LGHNA and CDR2 is YNFKEQ. The same data also contributed to another study, on human thymus T cells. Per that study: Thymic resections from corrective heart surgery supplied the tissue. Gene usage (both V and J) appeared biased in thymic and blood repertoires. Thymic TCR repertoires of unrelated people reportedly overlapped highly.

This sequence was found in a boy in the first two years of life with a congenital heart defect. The sequenced sample consisted of thymocytes. The chain recombines TRBV4-2 with TRBJ1-1; 8 nucleotides line up with TRBD1. This chain's CDR3 is CASSRKDRGYTEAFF. The CDR3 DNA reads as TGTGCCAGCAGCCGGAAAGACAGGGGATACACTGAAGCTTTCTTT.